Here is one T cell receptor beta chain with its context. The CDR3 consists of 12 residues. Germline V lookup: CDR1 KGHDR, CDR2 SFDVKD. With 9 bases removed from V and 1 base from J, the gap between germline ends came to 7 bases. The data derive from a study of blood T cell repertoires in COVID-19. In the study overall: T cells, B-cell-depleted T cells, or PBMCs provided the cDNA or gDNA that served as material.

In the study's own analysis: Nucleated cell number was recorded as an estimate derived from reference gene primer amplification. Clones were sequenced by immunoSEQ multiplex PCR, and TCRdb holds only the in-frame ones, with some missing. D and trimming come from the DNA, and the V and J calls and clone size come from that table. The sample has fewer than 150,000 clones, under 85% seen once; the top ten hold 15% to 20%. Participants were placed into cohorts based on the clinical history they reported. Cohort 3 donors were reported recovered after two negative PCRs, clearance, or symptom resolution. This chain joins TRBV24-1 and TRBJ2-3; D uncertain. The source of this sequence is a young man who had recovered from COVID-19. Sequencing was done on a sample of PBMCs or T cells enriched from blood (not recorded which). The CDR3 sequence is CATEACTDTQYF. CDR3 DNA: TGTGCCACCGAAGCGTGCACAGATACGCAGTATTTT.